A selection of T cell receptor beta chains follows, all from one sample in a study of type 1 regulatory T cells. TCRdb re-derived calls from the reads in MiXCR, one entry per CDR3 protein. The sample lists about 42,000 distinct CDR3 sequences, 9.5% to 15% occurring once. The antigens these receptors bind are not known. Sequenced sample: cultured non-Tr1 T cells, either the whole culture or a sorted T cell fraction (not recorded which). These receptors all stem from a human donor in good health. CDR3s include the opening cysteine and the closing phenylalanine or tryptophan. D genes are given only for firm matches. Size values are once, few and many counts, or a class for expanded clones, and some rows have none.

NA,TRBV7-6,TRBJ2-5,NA,CASSGGAGTQYF,TGTGCCAGCAGTGGTGGGGCGGGGACCCAGTACTTC
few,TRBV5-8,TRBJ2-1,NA,CASSSGSYNEQFF,TGTGCCAGCAGCTCAGGCTCCTACAATGAGCAGTTCTTC
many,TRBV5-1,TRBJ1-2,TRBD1,CASSSDRGGRGYTF,TGCGCCAGCAGCTCGGACAGGGGCGGCCGTGGCTACACCTTC
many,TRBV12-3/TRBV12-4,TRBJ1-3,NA,CASSLLSRNTIYF,TGTGCCAGCAGTCTCCTCAGTCGGAACACCATATATTTT
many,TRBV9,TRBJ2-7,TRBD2,CASSVDSSGLAGLSYEQYF,TGTGCCAGCAGCGTAGATTCTTCGGGACTAGCGGGACTCTCCTACGAGCAGTACTTC
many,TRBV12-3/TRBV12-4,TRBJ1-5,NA,CASSLVGSPTQPQHF,TGTGCCAGCAGTTTAGTTGGGTCACCCACTCAGCCCCAGCATTTT
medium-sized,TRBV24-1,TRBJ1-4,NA,CATSRDNEKLFF,TGTGCCACCAGTCGGGACAACGAAAAACTGTTTTTT
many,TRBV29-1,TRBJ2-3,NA,CSVRTDTQYF,TGCAGCGTAAGGACAGATACGCAGTATTTT
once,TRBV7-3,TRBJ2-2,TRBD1,CASSSTGTATYSNTGELLF,TGTGCCAGCAGCTCAACCGGGACAGCAACTTATTCGAACACCGGGGAGCTGCTTTTT
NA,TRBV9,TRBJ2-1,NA,CASSVVSGRSYNEQFF,TGTGCCAGCAGCGTAGTTTCGGGGAGGTCCTACAATGAGCAGTTCTTC
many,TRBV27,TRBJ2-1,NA,CASSLIGQGNEQFF,TGTGCCAGCAGTTTGATAGGGCAGGGCAATGAGCAGTTCTTC
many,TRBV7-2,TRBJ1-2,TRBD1,CASSLALTGYRNYGYTF,TGTGCCAGCAGCTTAGCCCTGACAGGGTATAGAAACTATGGCTACACCTTC
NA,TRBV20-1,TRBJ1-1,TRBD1,CSATGTGVGNTEAFF,TGCAGTGCTACCGGGACAGGCGTAGGGAACACTGAAGCTTTCTTT
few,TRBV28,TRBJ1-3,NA,CASRANSGNTIYF,TGTGCCAGCAGGGCAAACTCTGGAAACACCATATATTTT
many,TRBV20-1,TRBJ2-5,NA,CSASGRPNHQETQYF,TGCAGTGCTAGTGGCAGGCCGAACCATCAAGAGACCCAGTACTTC
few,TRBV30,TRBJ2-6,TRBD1,CAWRTGSGANVLTF,TGTGCCTGGAGGACAGGGTCTGGGGCCAACGTCCTGACTTTC
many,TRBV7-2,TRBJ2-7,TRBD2,CASSPTHSSGGYYEQYF,TGTGCCAGCAGCCCCACTCACTCTAGCGGGGGGTACTACGAGCAGTACTTC
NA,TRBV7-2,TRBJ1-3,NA,CASSLLGVGGNTIYF,TGTGCCAGCAGCTTACTAGGGGTAGGAGGAAACACCATATATTTT
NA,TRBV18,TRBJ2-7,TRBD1,CASSPGRGHEQYF,TGTGCCAGCTCACCGGGCAGGGGGCACGAGCAGTACTTC
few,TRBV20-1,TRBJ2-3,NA,CSCWGSTDTQYF,TGCAGCTGTTGGGGAAGCACAGATACGCAGTATTTT
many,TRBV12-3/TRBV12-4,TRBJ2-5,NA,CASRGVHQGETQYF,TGTGCCAGCCGCGGGGTACACCAGGGGGAGACCCAGTACTTC
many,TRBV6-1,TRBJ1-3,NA,CATRVLSSGNTIYF,TGTGCCACCAGGGTCCTGAGCTCTGGAAACACCATATATTTT
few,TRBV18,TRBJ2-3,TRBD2,CASSRDSSGVADTQYF,TGTGCCAGCTCACGGGATTCTAGCGGGGTCGCAGATACGCAGTATTTT
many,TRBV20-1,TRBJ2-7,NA,CSARGGYEQYF,TGCAGTGCTAGAGGAGGATACGAGCAGTACTTC
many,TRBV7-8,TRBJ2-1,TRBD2,CASSLGGAGGHEQFF,TGTGCCAGCAGCTTAGGGGGAGCGGGAGGGCACGAGCAGTTCTTC
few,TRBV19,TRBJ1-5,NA,CASSIRHQPQHF,TGTGCCAGTAGTATAAGGCATCAGCCCCAGCATTTT
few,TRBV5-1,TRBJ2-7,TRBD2,CASSLGSGLAASYEQYF,TGCGCCAGCAGCCTCGGGTCGGGACTAGCGGCCTCCTACGAGCAGTACTTC
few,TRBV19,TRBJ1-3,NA,CASGFSGNTIYF,TGTGCCAGCGGCTTCTCTGGAAACACCATATATTTT
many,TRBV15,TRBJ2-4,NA,CATSRDWTATKGNIQYF,TGTGCCACCAGCAGAGATTGGACAGCGACGAAGGGAAACATTCAGTACTTC
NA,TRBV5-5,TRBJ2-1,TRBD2,CASSLGGTSPYNEQFF,TGTGCCAGCAGCTTGGGAGGGACTAGCCCCTACAATGAGCAGTTCTTC
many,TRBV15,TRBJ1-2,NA,CATSREGVGLGSNYGYTF,TGTGCCACCAGCAGGGAAGGAGTGGGGTTGGGCTCGAACTATGGCTACACCTTC
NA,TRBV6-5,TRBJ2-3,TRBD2,CASRRGLAGGDTQYF,TGTGCCAGCAGACGGGGACTAGCGGGAGGAGATACGCAGTATTTT
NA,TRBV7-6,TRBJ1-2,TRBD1,CASSLAPGQANGYTF,TGTGCCAGCAGCTTAGCGCCAGGACAGGCGAATGGCTACACCTTC
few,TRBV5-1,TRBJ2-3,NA,CASSLAGRAGPDTQYF,TGCGCCAGCAGCTTGGCTGGTCGTGCGGGTCCAGATACGCAGTATTTT
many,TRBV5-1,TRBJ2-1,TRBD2,CASRPGREHNEQFF,TGCGCCAGCAGGCCCGGGAGGGAACACAATGAGCAGTTCTTC
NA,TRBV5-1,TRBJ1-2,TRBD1,CASSPRGGGDGGYTF,TGCGCCAGCAGCCCCCGGGGAGGGGGCGACGGAGGCTACACCTTC
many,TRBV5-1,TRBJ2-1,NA,CASSLVAVNEQFF,TGCGCCAGCAGCTTGGTGGCTGTTAATGAGCAGTTCTTC
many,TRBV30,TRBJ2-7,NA,CAYILDGDYEQYF,TGTGCCTACATACTGGACGGTGACTACGAGCAGTACTTC
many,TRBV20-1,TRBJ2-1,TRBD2,CSARVGTSGRREQFF,TGCAGTGCTAGGGTTGGGACTAGCGGGAGAAGAGAGCAGTTCTTC
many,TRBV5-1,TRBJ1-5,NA,CASSLGGSNQPQHF,TGCGCCAGCAGCTTGGGGGGCAGCAATCAGCCCCAGCATTTT
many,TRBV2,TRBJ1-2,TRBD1,CASSEQGGYGYTF,TGTGCCAGCAGCGAGCAGGGGGGATATGGCTACACCTTC
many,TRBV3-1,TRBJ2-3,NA,CASSQDLNTQYF,TGTGCCAGCAGCCAAGATCTAAATACGCAGTATTTT
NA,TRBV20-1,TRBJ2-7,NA,CSAREQAEQYF,TGCAGTGCTAGAGAGCAGGCCGAGCAGTACTTC
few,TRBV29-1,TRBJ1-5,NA,CSAQGGGFGQPQHF,TGCAGCGCTCAAGGTGGGGGATTTGGGCAGCCCCAGCATTTT